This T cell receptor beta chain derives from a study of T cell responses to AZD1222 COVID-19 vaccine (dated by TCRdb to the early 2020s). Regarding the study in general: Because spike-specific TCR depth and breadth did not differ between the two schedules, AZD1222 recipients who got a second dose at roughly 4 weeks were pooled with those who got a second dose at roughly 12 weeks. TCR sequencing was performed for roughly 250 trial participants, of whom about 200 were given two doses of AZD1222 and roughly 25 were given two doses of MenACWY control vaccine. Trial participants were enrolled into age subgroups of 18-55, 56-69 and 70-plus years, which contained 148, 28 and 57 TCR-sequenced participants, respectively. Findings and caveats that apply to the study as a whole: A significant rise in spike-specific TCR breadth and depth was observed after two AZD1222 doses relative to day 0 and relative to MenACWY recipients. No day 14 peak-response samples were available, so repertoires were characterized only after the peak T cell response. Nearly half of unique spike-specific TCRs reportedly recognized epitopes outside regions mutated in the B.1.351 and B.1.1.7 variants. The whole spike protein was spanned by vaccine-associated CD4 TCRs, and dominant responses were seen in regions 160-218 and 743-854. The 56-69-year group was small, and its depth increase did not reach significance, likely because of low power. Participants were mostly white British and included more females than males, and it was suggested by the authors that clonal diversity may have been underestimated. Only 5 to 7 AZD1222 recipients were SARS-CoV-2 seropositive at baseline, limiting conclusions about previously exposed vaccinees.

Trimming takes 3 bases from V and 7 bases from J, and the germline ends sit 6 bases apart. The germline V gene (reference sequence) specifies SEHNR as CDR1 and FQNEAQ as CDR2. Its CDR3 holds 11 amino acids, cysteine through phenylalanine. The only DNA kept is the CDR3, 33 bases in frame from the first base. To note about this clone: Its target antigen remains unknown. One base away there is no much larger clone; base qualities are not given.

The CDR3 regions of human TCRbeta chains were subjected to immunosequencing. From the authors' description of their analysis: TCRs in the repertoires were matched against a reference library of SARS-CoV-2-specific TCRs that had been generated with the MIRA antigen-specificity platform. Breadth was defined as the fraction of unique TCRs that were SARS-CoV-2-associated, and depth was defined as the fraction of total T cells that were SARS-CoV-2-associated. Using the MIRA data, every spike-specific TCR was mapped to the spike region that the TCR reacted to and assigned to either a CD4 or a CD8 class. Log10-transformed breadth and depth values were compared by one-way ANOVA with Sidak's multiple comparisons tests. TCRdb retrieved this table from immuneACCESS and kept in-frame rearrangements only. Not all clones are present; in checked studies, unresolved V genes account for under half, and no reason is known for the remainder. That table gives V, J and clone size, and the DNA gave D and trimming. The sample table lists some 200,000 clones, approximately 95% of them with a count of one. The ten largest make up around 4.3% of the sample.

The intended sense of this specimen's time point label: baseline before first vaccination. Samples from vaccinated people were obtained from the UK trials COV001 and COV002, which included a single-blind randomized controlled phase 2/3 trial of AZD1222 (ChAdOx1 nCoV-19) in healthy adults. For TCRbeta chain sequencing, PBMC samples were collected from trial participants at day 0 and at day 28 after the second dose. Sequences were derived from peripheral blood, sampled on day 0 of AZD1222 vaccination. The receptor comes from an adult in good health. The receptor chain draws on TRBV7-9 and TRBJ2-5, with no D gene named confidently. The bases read TGTGCCAGCAGCTTCGGTGGGACCCAGTACTTC. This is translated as CASSFGGTQYF.